These 5 T cell receptor beta chains share one sample of origin, sequenced in a study of cytomegalovirus exposure and HLA in healthy donors. In the PCR, 60 Vbeta and 13 Jbeta primers were used. The repertoire was sequenced with immunoSEQ multiplex PCR; TCRdb's copy has only in-frame clones and lacks some. The sample holds roughly 160,000 clones, around 77% seen once. Sample: PBMCs. Source of these receptors: a woman in her 30s in good health and CMV-seronegative.

This clone was detected only a few times. This chain links TRBV5-4 with TRBJ2-7, with TRBD2 matching over 8 bases. In germline, CDR1 is SGHNT, CDR2 YYREEE (reference sequence). The junction had 7 bases not matched to a gene; V was cut back by 7 bases and J by 1 base. CDR3 length equals 14 residues. CDR3 DNA: TGTGCCAGCGGGGGTAGCGGGACGTCCTACGAGCAGTACTTC. Encoded protein: CASGGSGTSYEQYF.

This chain connects TRBV5-8 to TRBJ2-2; D remains ambiguous. The germline V gene has CDR1 SGHTS and CDR2 YDEGEE. The V and J ends lost 3 bases and 7 bases respectively, with 13 bases between them. CDR3 length: 14 amino acids. The CDR3 here is CASSSDKFNGELFF. The CDR3 DNA reads as TGTGCCAGCAGCTCCGACAAGTTTAACGGGGAGCTGTTTTTT.

V and J are TRBV27 and TRBJ2-2, with D tentatively TRBD2 (6 bases). The germline V and J ends were trimmed by 3 bases and 4 bases, with 15 bases remaining between them. Germline CDR1 and CDR2: MNHEY and SMNVEV (reference sequence). The CDR3 runs 16 residues. In nucleotides, the CDR3 is TGTGCCAGCAGTTTGGTTGGGGGACTCCTCACCGGGGAGCTGTTTTTT. It translates to CASSLVGGLLTGELFF.

The chain couples TRBV7-9 to TRBJ1-2, with 7 positions matching TRBD1. Looked up from germline, CDR1 is SEHNR and CDR2 is FQNEAQ (reference sequence). The CDR3 sequence is 13 residues long. The V segment lost 5 bases and the J segment 4 bases; nucleotides outside the gene matches: 4. The CDR3 spells CASSPTGPYGYTF. The DNA of the CDR3 is TGTGCCAGCAGCCCGACAGGGCCCTATGGCTACACCTTC.

The gene calls are TRBV7-3 and TRBJ1-3; possible D gene TRBD1, 5 bases. The V gene's germline CDR1 is SGHTA and CDR2 FQGTGA. The ends were cut back, 0 bases at V and 6 bases at J, with 12 bases in the middle. CDR3 length: 15 residues. The CDR3 here is CASSLTGGWENTIYF. The CDR3 DNA reads as TGTGCCAGCAGCTTAACGGGGGGTTGGGAAAACACCATATATTTT.